Each of the 29 T cell receptor beta chains below was sequenced from the same sample in a study of T cell responses to AZD1222 COVID-19 vaccine. Assay: immunoSEQ multiplex PCR; the TCRdb copy retains only in-frame clones and omits some. The table records around 200,000 clones, just over 90% of them present only once. This specimen consisted of peripheral blood, obtained on day 0 of AZD1222 vaccination. The receptors originated from an adult in good health.

In this sample, this clone turned up a few times. This sequence joins TRBV7-9 and TRBJ1-1; 11 nucleotides match TRBD1. Losses at the gene ends were 6 bases for V and 5 bases for J; bases not matched to a gene: 2. The CDR3 spans 13 residues. Germline values: CDR1 SEHNR, CDR2 FQNEAQ (reference sequence). For the CDR3, the DNA is TGTGCCAGCAGTGGACAGGGGGCTACTGAAGCTTTCTTT. It is translated as CASSGQGATEAFF.

The rearrangement uses TRBV6-5 and TRBJ2-5; D unclear. The CDR3 spans 13 residues. Trimming left V 1 base short and J 5 bases short, with 8 bases between. CDR1 is MNHEY and CDR2 is SVGAGI in the germline V gene. The CDR3: CASSYFSGETQYF. Here the CDR3 DNA reads TGTGCCAGCAGTTACTTCTCCGGGGAGACCCAGTACTTC.

This chain uses TRBV19 with TRBJ1-5; no clear D. V lost 1 base and J 6 bases, leaving 10 bases between the germline ends. CDR3 length equals 14 residues. The germline V gene has CDR1 LNHDA and CDR2 SQIVND (reference sequence). This CDR3 is CASSIGAVAQPQHF. CDR3 coding DNA: TGTGCCAGTAGTATAGGAGCCGTGGCTCAGCCCCAGCATTTT.

The chain has TRBV19 and TRBJ2-3; D is undetermined. The germline CDR1 and CDR2 sequences are LNHDA and SQIVND (reference sequence). The V end lost 6 bases, the J end lost 3 bases, and 10 bases lay between the germline ends. This CDR3 has 13 residues. The CDR3 sequence is CASSPIGTDTQYF. For the CDR3, the DNA is TGTGCCAGTAGCCCCATAGGAACAGATACGCAGTATTTT.

The CDR3 DNA reads as TGTGCCAGCAGTGAATGGGGGGGGAGTAATTCACCCCTCCACTTT. Its protein product is CASSEWGGSNSPLHF. The chain carries TRBV25-1 and TRBJ1-6; TRBD1 is a possible D gene (5 bases). Per the germline V gene, CDR1 is MGHDK and CDR2 is SYGVNS. The CDR3 totals 15 residues. Deletions cut 1 base from V and 6 bases from J, with 10 bases between.

The chain couples TRBV5-1 to TRBJ2-7; D is perhaps TRBD1 (6 bases). The ends were cut back, 0 bases at V and 3 bases at J, with 10 bases in the middle. The CDR3 loop spans 14 amino acids. Germline values: CDR1 SGHRS, CDR2 YFSETQ. The CDR3 DNA reads TGCGCCAGCAGCTTGGTCGGCAGGGGCTACGAGCAGTACTTC. Translation: CASSLVGRGYEQYF.

J is TRBJ2-1 and V is TRBV7-2, with 11 bases fitting TRBD1. The CDR3 contains 14 residues. J lost 9 bases, V lost 4 bases, and 5 bases had no gene match. Germline-derived CDR1 and CDR2 are SGHTA and FQGNSA. CDR3: CASSWGQGGVEQFF. Written as DNA, the CDR3 is TGTGCCAGCAGCTGGGGACAGGGGGGGGTTGAGCAGTTCTTC.

This chain joins TRBV18 and TRBJ2-7; D is perhaps TRBD1 or TRBD2 (5 bases each). V was shortened by 3 bases and J by 7 bases, with 10 bases between the two germline ends. The CDR3 spans 12 residues. Germline V gene data show CDR1 as KGHSH and CDR2 as LQKENI. CDR3 region: CASSPQGEEQYF. The CDR3 DNA is TGTGCCAGCTCACCCCAGGGAGAGGAGCAGTACTTC.

This chain links TRBV18 with TRBJ2-3; D may be TRBD2 (6 bases). V shed 1 base and J shed 2 bases, with 13 bases lying between them. Germline V CDR1 and CDR2: KGHSH, LQKENI. The CDR3 contains 16 residues. CDR3 amino acids: CASSPQPSEYTDTQYF. As DNA, the CDR3 is TGTGCCAGCTCACCACAGCCTAGCGAGTACACAGATACGCAGTATTTT.

The chain employs TRBV13 and TRBJ1-2; D not certain. CDR1 and CDR2 from the germline V gene are PRHDT and FYEKMQ (reference sequence). V dropped 0 bases and J dropped 8 bases, with 4 bases sitting between them. The CDR3 has 11 residues. Here the CDR3 DNA reads TGTGCCAGCAGCTTAGGGCCCGGCTACACCTTC. Its protein product is CASSLGPGYTF.

The chain employs TRBV14 and TRBJ2-7, with 7 bases lining up with TRBD1. There are 16 residues in the CDR3. Trimming took 4 bases from V and 2 from J; bases not matched to a gene: 11. The germline V gene has CDR1 SGHDN and CDR2 FVKESK. CDR3 nucleotides: TGTGCCAGCAGCCCCAGTTTCCAGGGGGTTCCCTACGAGCAGTACTTC. Translated, it gives CASSPSFQGVPYEQYF.

About this clone itself: An end of the junction does not agree with germline; a read error may underlie this. The V gene is TRBV7-2, the J gene TRBJ2-7; 13 bases line up with TRBD2. This CDR3 is 13 amino acids long. Germline CDR1 reads SGHTA; CDR2 reads FQGNSA. CDR3 loop: CASSLVGLAGVHF. CDR3 DNA: TGTGCCAGCAGCTTAGTTGGACTAGCGGGAGTTCACTTC.

The chain links TRBV4-3 to TRBJ1-2, with 7 bases fitting TRBD1. Germline CDR1 is LGHNA and CDR2 is YSLEER. This CDR3 is 14 amino acids long. V lost 0 bases and J lost 7; bases outside the gene matches: 5. The CDR3 loop is CASSQETGAGGYTF. CDR3 nucleotides: TGCGCCAGCAGCCAAGAAACAGGGGCTGGTGGCTACACCTTC.

The genes are TRBV7-9 and TRBJ2-5; no definite D call. The CDR3 is 13 amino acids. Trimming stripped 6 bases from V and 5 bases from J, with 13 bases between. Germline CDR1 and CDR2: SEHNR and FQNEAQ (reference sequence). CDR3 loop: CASRRVLGETQYF. The CDR3 bases are TGTGCCAGCAGAAGGGTCCTCGGGGAGACCCAGTACTTC.

This rearrangement joins TRBV10-3 to TRBJ1-5; no clear D gene. The CDR3 loop spans 18 amino acids. The V end was cut by 1 base, the J end by 0 bases, with 16 bases between. Germline CDR1 is ENHRY and CDR2 is SYGVKD. CDR3 in DNA: TGTGCCATCAGTGAGTACGACTCTCTCGCGGGTAGCAATCAGCCCCAGCATTTT. Translation gives CAISEYDSLAGSNQPQHF.

The chain couples TRBV5-4 to TRBJ1-4; D is perhaps TRBD1 (6 bases). The germline V gene encodes CDR1 SGHNT and CDR2 YYREEE (reference sequence). V lost 4 bases, J lost 6 bases, and 19 bases lay in between. This CDR3 has 16 amino acids. The CDR3 here is CASSQRGAGADEKLFF. Written as DNA, the CDR3 is TGTGCCAGCAGCCAACGGGGGGCGGGGGCTGATGAAAAACTGTTTTTT. Supplemented by reference TRBV5-4 and TRBJ1-4, the full variable domain reads ETGVTQSPTHLIKTRGQQVTLRCSSQSGHNTVSWYQQALGQGPQFIFQYYREEENGRGNFPPRFSGLQFPNYSSELNVNALELDDSALYLCASSQRGAGADEKLFFGSGTQLSVL.

The genes are TRBV12-3 or TRBV12-4 and TRBJ1-6, with D possibly being TRBD1 (6 bases). This CDR3 has 13 amino acids. The ends were cut back, 7 bases at V and 6 bases at J, with 10 bases in the middle. The CDR3 is CASKDSLNSPLHF. The CDR3, as DNA: TGTGCCAGCAAGGACAGCCTTAATTCACCCCTCCACTTT.

This chain uses TRBV19 with TRBJ2-7, with TRBD2 matching 7 bases. Germline loops: CDR1 LNHDA, CDR2 SQIVND (reference sequence). V shed 7 bases and J 2 bases; nucleotides not matched to a gene: 8. The CDR3 is 14 amino acids. Here the CDR3 reads CASTPGGGTYEQYF. In nucleotides, the CDR3 is TGTGCCAGTACCCCCGGGGGAGGGACCTACGAGCAGTACTTC.

The V call is TRBV5-4, the J call TRBJ2-2; 8 bases fit TRBD1. This CDR3 comprises 16 residues. Germline CDR1 is SGHNT and CDR2 is YYREEE (reference sequence). Germline trimming cut 0 bases from V and 1 base from J; bases unmatched to any gene: 2. As DNA, the CDR3 is TGTGCCAGCAGCTTGGTAGGGACAGGGAACACCGGGGAGCTGTTTTTT. This codes for CASSLVGTGNTGELFF.

The V and J genes are TRBV9 and TRBJ1-2; a possible D gene is TRBD1 (6 bases). The CDR3 length is 15 residues. Germline-derived CDR1 and CDR2 are SGDLS and YYNGEE. V was pared by 0 bases and J by 8 bases, with 17 bases between. The CDR3 nucleotides are TGTGCCAGCAGCGTAGCTTCCAGGACAGCGAAAGGCTACACCTTC. This translates into CASSVASRTAKGYTF.

This clone was picked up a small number of times. The DNA of the CDR3 is TGTGCCAGCAGCCAGGGAACTGGGGGCTACGAGCAGTACTTC. It encodes CASSQGTGGYEQYF. The gene calls are TRBV5-4 and TRBJ2-7; D is tentatively TRBD1 or TRBD2 (5 bases each). The V end lost 4 bases, the J end lost 3 bases, and 14 bases lay between the germline ends. Per the germline V gene, CDR1 is SGHNT and CDR2 is YYREEE (reference sequence). The CDR3 runs to 14 residues.

CDR3 in amino acids: CASSPTREANEQFF. In DNA, the CDR3 is TGTGCCAGCAGTCCCACGCGGGAGGCCAATGAGCAGTTCTTC. The chain employs TRBV28 and TRBJ2-1, with TRBD2 identical over 8 bases. The CDR3 is 14 residues long. CDR1 is MDHEN, CDR2 SYDVKM, per germline. The junction had 6 bases not matched to a gene; V was cut back by 5 bases and J by 6 bases. Variable domain in full (rest from reference TRBV28 and TRBJ2-1): DVKVTQSSRYLVKRTGEKVFLECVQDMDHENMFWYRQDPGLGLRLIYFSYDVKMKEKGDIPEGYSVSREKKERFSLILESASTNQTSMYLCASSPTREANEQFFGPGTRLTVL.

This chain joins TRBV5-6 and TRBJ2-3; the D gene is possibly TRBD1 (5 bases). V was pared by 1 base and J by 0 bases, with 9 bases between. CDR3 length equals 15 residues. From germline, CDR1 is SGHDT and CDR2 YYEEEE. The CDR3 DNA is TGTGCCAGCAGCTTGAGGGGCAGTAGCACAGATACGCAGTATTTT. This sequence encodes CASSLRGSSTDTQYF.

The V gene is TRBV4-2, the J gene TRBJ2-7, with TRBD1 identical over 8 bases. The CDR3 is made up of 16 amino acids. V gave up 0 bases and J gave up 0 bases; unmatched junction bases: 4. Germline V gives CDR1 LGHNA, CDR2 YNFKEQ. In DNA form, the CDR3 reads TGTGCCAGCAGCCAAGAATTGGACAGGGTCTCCTACGAGCAGTACTTC. This gives the protein CASSQELDRVSYEQYF.

V and J are TRBV2 and TRBJ1-1; 12 bases align to TRBD1. This CDR3 contains 12 residues. Germline CDR1 reads SNHLY; CDR2 reads FYNNEI. V was pared by 8 bases and J by 10 bases, with 5 bases of the junction left unmatched. CDR3 protein: CASGTGGLGAFF. In DNA form, the CDR3 reads TGTGCCAGCGGGACAGGGGGCTTGGGAGCTTTCTTT.

Here the CDR3 reads CASSPSGPLNEQFF. CDR3 in DNA: TGTGCCAGCAGTCCTTCGGGACCGCTCAATGAGCAGTTCTTC. The chain employs TRBV6-5 and TRBJ2-1, with D tentatively TRBD1 or TRBD2 (5 bases each). Germline CDR1 reads MNHEY; CDR2 reads SVGAGI. The CDR3 runs 14 residues. Deletions cut 5 bases from V and 6 bases from J, with 14 bases between.

The chain recombines TRBV3-1 (or the pseudogene TRBV3-2) with TRBJ1-1, with D perhaps TRBD1 (5 bases). The germline CDR1 and CDR2 sequences are LGHDT and YNNKEL (reference sequence). CDR3 length: 17 residues. Trimming shortened V by 1 base and J by 4 bases, and 19 bases separated the two germline ends. The CDR3 bases are TGTGCCAGCAGCCAAGGCGCTTGGGGACCCGGGGTCACTGAAGCTTTCTTT. Translating it yields CASSQGAWGPGVTEAFF.

The V and J genes are TRBV27 and TRBJ2-7; D is unclear. Between the trimmed V and J ends, which lost 5 bases and 3 bases, there was a span of 11 bases. This CDR3 has 13 residues. Germline lookup yields CDR1 MNHEY and CDR2 SMNVEV (reference sequence). CDR3: CASSRADNYEQYF. The CDR3 DNA sequence: TGTGCCAGCAGTCGAGCCGACAACTACGAGCAGTACTTC.

The chain uses TRBV14 and TRBJ2-7; D call uncertain. Germline CDR1 reads SGHDN; CDR2 reads FVKESK. Trimming shortened V by 0 bases and J by 2 bases, and 11 bases separated the two germline ends. This CDR3 contains 15 residues. In DNA, the CDR3 is TGTGCCAGCAGCCAAGATAAGGGCCCAACCTACGAGCAGTACTTC. This gives the protein CASSQDKGPTYEQYF.